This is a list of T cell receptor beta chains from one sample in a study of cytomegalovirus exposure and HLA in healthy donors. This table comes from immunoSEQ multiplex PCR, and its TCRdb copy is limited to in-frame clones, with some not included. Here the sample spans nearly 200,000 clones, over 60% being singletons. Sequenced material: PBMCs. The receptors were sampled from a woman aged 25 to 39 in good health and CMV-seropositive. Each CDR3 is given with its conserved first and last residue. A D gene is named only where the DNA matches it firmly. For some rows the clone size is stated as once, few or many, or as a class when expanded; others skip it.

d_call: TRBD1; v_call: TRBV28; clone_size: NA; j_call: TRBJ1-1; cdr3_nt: TGTGCCAGCAGGCAGGGGGTGGAGTTGGGGTTCTTT; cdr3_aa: CASRQGVELGFF
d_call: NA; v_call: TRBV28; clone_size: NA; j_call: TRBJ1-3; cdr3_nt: TGTGCCAGCAGTTTGGATGGGAGGACTGGAAACACCATATATTTT; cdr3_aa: CASSLDGRTGNTIYF
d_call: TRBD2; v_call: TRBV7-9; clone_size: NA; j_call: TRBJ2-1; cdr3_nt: TGTGCCAGCAGCTTAGCGGGGCCGGGGGGTAAGAGCTCCTACAATGAGCAGTTCTTC; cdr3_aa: CASSLAGPGGKSSYNEQFF
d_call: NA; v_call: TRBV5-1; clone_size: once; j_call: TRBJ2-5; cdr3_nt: TGCGCCAGCAGCTTGGACAGGGTCGAGACCCAGTACTTC; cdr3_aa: CASSLDRVETQYF
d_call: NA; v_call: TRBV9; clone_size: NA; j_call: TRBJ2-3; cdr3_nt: TGTGCCAGCAGCGTAGTAGATACCACAGATACGCAGTATTTT; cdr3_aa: CASSVVDTTDTQYF
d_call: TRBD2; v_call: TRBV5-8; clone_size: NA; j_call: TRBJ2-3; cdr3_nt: TGTGCCAGCAGCTATGGACTAGCGGGGACAGATACGCAGTATTTT; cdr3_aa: CASSYGLAGTDTQYF
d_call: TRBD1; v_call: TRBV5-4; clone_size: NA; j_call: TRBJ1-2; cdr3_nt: TGTGCCAGCAGCTTAGGGACAGGGGATTACTATGGCTACACCTTC; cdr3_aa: CASSLGTGDYYGYTF
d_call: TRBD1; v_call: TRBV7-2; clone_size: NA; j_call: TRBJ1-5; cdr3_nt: TGTGCCAGCACTCAGGGACAGGGGTACCAGCCCCAGCATTTT; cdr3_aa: CASTQGQGYQPQHF
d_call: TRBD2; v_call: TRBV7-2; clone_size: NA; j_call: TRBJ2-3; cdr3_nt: TGTGCCAGCAGCCTACTACGACTAGCGGGAGCGGAAAATACGCAGTATTTT; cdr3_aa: CASSLLRLAGAENTQYF
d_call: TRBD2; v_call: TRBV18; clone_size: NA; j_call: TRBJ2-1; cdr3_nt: TGTGCCAGCTCACCATTCACTAGCGGGAGGGCCGGCAATGAGCAGTTCTTC; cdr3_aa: CASSPFTSGRAGNEQFF
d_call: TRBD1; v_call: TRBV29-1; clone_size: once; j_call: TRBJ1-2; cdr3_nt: TGCAGCGCCACCCTTAGGGGGACAGGGGGCAGAGGCTACACCTTC; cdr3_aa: CSATLRGTGGRGYTF
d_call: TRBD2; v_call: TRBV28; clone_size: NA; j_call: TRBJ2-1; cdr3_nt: TGTGCCAGCAAACTAGCGGGAAGGAATGAGCAGTTCTTC; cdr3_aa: CASKLAGRNEQFF
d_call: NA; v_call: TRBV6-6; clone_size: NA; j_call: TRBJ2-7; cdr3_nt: TGTGCCAGCAGTTACAATGCAGGGCCAAGCTCCTACGAGCAGTACTTC; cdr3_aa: CASSYNAGPSSYEQYF
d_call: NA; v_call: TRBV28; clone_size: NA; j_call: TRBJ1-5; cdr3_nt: TGTGCCAGCAGTATTTTCAGGGGCAATCGATTCAATCAGCCCCAGCATTTT; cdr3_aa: CASSIFRGNRFNQPQHF
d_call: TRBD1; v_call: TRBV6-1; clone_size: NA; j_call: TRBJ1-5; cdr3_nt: TGTGCCAGCCAGGACAGGCCGCGTCAGCCCCAGCATTTT; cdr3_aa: CASQDRPRQPQHF
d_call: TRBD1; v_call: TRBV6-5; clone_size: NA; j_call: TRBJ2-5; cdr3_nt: TGTGCCAGCAGCCCCGGCGGGACAGGGCTAGAGACCCAGTACTTC; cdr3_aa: CASSPGGTGLETQYF
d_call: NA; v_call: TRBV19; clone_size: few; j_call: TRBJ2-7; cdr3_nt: TGTGCCAGTACAGGACAGAACTCCTACGAGCAGTACTTC; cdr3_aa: CASTGQNSYEQYF
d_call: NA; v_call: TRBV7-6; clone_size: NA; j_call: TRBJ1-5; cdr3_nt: TGTGCCAGCAGCGCAGGGAAGGGTCAGCCCCAGCATTTT; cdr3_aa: CASSAGKGQPQHF
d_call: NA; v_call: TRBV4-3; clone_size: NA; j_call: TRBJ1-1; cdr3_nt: TGCGCCAGCAGCCACAGGGGCGATACTGAAGCTTTCTTT; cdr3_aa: CASSHRGDTEAFF
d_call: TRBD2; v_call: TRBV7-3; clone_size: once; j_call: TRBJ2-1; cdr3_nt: TGTGCCAGCAGCTTAAACGCGGGCGGGGGGGGCCGCAATGAGCAGTTCTTC; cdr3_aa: CASSLNAGGGGRNEQFF
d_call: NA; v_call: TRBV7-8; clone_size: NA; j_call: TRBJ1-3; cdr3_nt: TGTGCCAGCAGCTTAGATCCGGGAAACACCATATATTTT; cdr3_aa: CASSLDPGNTIYF
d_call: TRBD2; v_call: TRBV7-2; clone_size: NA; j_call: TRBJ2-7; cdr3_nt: TGTGCCAGCAGCTTAGGGCGGACTAGCGGATACGAGCAGTACTTC; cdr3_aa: CASSLGRTSGYEQYF
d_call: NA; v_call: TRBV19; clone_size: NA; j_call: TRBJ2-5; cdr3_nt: TGTGCCAGTAGTATTGGGAGTTCGGAGACCCAGTACTTC; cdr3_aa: CASSIGSSETQYF
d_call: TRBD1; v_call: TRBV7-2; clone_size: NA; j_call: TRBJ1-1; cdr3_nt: TGTGCCAGCAGCGCTCGGACAGGGAAAGCTTTCTTT; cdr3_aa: CASSARTGKAFF
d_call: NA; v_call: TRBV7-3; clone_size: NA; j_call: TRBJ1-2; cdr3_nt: TGTGCCAGCAGCTTGGGGCCGACGAACTATGGCTACACCTTC; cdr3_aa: CASSLGPTNYGYTF
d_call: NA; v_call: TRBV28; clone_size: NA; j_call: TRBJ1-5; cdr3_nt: TGTGCCAGCAGTTTAAGGGGGGGAGGAAATCAGCCCCAGCATTTT; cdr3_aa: CASSLRGGGNQPQHF
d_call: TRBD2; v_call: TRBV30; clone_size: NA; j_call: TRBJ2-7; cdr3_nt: TGTGCCGGCAAGCGGGAGACCATTGGCGAGCAGTACTTC; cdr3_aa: CAGKRETIGEQYF
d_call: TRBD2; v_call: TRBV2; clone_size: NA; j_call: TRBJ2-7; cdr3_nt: TGTGCCAGCGGGAGGGAAGACGAGCAGTACTTC; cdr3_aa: CASGREDEQYF
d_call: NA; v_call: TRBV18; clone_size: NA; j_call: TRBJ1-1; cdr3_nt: TGTGCCAGCTCACTAGGACTGATTCGTGGCACTGAAGCTTTCTTT; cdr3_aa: CASSLGLIRGTEAFF
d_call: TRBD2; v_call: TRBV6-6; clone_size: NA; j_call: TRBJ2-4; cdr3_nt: TGTGCCAGTGAAGAAGCGGGAGGGATGGAAAACATTCAGTACTTC; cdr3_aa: CASEEAGGMENIQYF
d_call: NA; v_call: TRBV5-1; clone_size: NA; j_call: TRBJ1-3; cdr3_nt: TGCGCCAGCAGCTTGGGCATAGGACGGGACTCTGGAAACACCATATATTTT; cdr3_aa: CASSLGIGRDSGNTIYF
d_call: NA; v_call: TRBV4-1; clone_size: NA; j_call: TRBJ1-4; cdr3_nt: TGCGCCAGCAGCCAAGAGGTCGGGGGGCGAAATGAAAAACTGTTTTTT; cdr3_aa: CASSQEVGGRNEKLFF
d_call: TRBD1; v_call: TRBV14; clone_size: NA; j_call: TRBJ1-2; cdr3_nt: TGTGCCAGCAGCCAAGTTTACCCTCTGGGGACAGGCGATTATGGCTACACCTTC; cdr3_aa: CASSQVYPLGTGDYGYTF
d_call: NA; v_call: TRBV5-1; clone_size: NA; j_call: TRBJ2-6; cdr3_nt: TGCGCCAGCAGCTTGGCCAGCTCTGGGGCCAACGTCCTGACTTTC; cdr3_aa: CASSLASSGANVLTF
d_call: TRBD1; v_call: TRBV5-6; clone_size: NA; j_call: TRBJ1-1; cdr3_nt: TGTGCCGGCCGTAGACAGGGAAAGAGCACTGAAGCTTTCTTT; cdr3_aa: CAGRRQGKSTEAFF
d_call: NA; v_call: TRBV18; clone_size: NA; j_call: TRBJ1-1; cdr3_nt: TGTGCCAGCTCGTCCGGGGAGGACACTGAAGCTTTCTTT; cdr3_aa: CASSSGEDTEAFF
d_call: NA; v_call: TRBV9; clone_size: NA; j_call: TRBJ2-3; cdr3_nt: TGTGCCAGCAGCGTAGAAAGGGGGACAGATACGCAGTATTTT; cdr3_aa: CASSVERGTDTQYF
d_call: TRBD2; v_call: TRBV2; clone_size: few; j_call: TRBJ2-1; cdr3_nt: TGTGCCAGCAGTGAAGACCGAGGGACTAGAGGCGATGAGCAGTTCTTC; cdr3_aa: CASSEDRGTRGDEQFF
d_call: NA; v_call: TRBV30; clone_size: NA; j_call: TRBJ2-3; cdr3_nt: TGTGCCTGCTTATCGCAGGGAGATACGCAGTATTTT; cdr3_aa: CACLSQGDTQYF
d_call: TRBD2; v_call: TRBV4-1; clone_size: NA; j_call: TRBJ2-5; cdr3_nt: TGCGCCAGCAGCCAAGGGGCGCGACTAGCCCGTGGGAGCGAGACCCAGTACTTC; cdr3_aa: CASSQGARLARGSETQYF
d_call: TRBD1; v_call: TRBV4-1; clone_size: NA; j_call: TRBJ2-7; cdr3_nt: TGCGCCAGCAGCCAAGGCGAGGACAGGGAGCACTACGAGCAGTACTTC; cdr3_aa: CASSQGEDREHYEQYF
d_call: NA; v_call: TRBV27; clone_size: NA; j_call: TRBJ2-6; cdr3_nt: TGTGCCAGCAGTTTAGAGGCCCCCCGCTCTGGGGCCAACGTCCTGACTTTC; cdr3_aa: CASSLEAPRSGANVLTF
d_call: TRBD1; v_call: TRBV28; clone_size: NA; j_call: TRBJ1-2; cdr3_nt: TGTGCCAGCAGTTTGTGGGGACAGGGGAATGGCTACACCTTC; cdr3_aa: CASSLWGQGNGYTF
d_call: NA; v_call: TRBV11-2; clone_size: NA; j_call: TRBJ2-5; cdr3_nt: TGTGCCAGCAGCTTAACACTGGGGCGTAGCCAAGAGACCCAGTACTTC; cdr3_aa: CASSLTLGRSQETQYF
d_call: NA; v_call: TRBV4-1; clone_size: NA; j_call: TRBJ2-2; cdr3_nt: TGCGCCAGCAGCCTCTGGGGCCAGGGGGAGGTCGGGGAGCTGTTTTTT; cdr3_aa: CASSLWGQGEVGELFF
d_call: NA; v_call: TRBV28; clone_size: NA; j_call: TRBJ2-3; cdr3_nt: TGTGCCAGCCTCGTACTACGTAGCACAGATACGCAGTATTTT; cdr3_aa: CASLVLRSTDTQYF
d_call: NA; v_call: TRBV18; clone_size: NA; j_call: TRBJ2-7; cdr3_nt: TGTGCCAGCTCGCCGGTGGGGCTAAGCTCCTACGAGCAGTACTTC; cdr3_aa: CASSPVGLSSYEQYF
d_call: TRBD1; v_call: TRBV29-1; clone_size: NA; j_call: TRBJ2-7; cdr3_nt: TGCAGCGTTGATTATGGGACAGGGAGGAACGAGCAGTACTTC; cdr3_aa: CSVDYGTGRNEQYF
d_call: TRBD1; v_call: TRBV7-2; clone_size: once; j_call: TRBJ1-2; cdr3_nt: TGTGCCAGCAGCTTAGTCGGGACAGGCGGTTATGGCTACACCTTC; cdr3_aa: CASSLVGTGGYGYTF
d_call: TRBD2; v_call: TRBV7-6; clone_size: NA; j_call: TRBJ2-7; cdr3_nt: TGTGCCAGCAGCTTAACTAGCGGGGATACCTACGAGCAGTACTTC; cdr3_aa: CASSLTSGDTYEQYF
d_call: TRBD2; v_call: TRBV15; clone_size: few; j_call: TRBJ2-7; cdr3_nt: TGTGCCACCAGCAGAGATAGACTAGCGGGAGGGGGGTACGAGCAGTACTTC; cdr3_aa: CATSRDRLAGGGYEQYF
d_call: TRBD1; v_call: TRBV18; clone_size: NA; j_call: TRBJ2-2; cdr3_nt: TGTGCCAGCTCAGCGTCCCAGGGGGCAAAGAACACCGGGGAGCTGTTTTTT; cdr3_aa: CASSASQGAKNTGELFF
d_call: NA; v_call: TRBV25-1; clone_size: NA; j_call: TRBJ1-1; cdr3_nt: TGTGCCAGCAGTGACTCCGGTTTCTTGAACACTGAAGCTTTCTTT; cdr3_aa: CASSDSGFLNTEAFF